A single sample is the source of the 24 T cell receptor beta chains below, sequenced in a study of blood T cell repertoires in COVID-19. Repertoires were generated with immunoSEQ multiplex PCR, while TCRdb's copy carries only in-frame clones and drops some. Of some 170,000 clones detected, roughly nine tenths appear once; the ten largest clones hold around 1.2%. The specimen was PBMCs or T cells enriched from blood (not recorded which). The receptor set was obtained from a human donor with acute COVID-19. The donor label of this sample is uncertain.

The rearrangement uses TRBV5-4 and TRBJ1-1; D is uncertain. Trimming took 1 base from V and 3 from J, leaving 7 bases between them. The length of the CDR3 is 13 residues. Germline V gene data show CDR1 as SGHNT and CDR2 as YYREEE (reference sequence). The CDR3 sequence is CASSLRRDTEAFF. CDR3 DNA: TGTGCCAGCAGCTTGCGGAGAGACACTGAAGCTTTCTTT. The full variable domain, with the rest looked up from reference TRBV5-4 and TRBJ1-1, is ETGVTQSPTHLIKTRGQQVTLRCSSQSGHNTVSWYQQALGQGPQFIFQYYREEENGRGNFPPRFSGLQFPNYSSELNVNALELDDSALYLCASSLRRDTEAFFGQGTRLTVV.

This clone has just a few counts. The CDR3 loop reads CASSPTAYNEQFF. CDR3 nucleotide sequence: TGTGCCAGTAGTCCGACAGCCTACAATGAGCAGTTCTTC. This chain connects TRBV19 to TRBJ2-1, with D possibly matching TRBD1 (5 bases). Germline V gives CDR1 LNHDA, CDR2 SQIVND (reference sequence). The ends were cut back, 5 bases at V and 2 bases at J, with 7 bases in the middle. The CDR3 extends over 13 amino acids. The full variable domain, rest sourced from reference TRBV19 and TRBJ2-1, is DGGITQSPKYLFRKEGQNVTLSCEQNLNHDAMYWYRQDPGQGLRLIYYSQIVNDFQKGDIAEGYSVSREKKESFPLTVTSAQKNPTAFYLCASSPTAYNEQFFGPGTRLTVL.

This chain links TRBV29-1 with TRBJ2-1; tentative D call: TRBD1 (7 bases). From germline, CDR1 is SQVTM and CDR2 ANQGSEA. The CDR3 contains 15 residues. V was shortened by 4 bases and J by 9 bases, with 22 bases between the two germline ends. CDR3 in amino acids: CSVGRGEVKGSEQFF. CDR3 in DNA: TGCAGCGTTGGCAGGGGGGAGGTGAAAGGAAGTGAGCAGTTCTTC.

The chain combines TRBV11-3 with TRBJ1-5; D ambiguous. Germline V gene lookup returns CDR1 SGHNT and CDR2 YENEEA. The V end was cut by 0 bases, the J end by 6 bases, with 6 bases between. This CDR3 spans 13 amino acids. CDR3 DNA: TGTGCCAGCAGCTTAGATTATATTCAGCCCCAGCATTTT. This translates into CASSLDYIQPQHF.

Here the CDR3 DNA reads TGTGCCAGCAGCTCGACAGGGTTGGGTGAAAAACTGTTTTTT. Translation: CASSSTGLGEKLFF. V gene TRBV5-6 combines with J gene TRBJ1-4; the match to TRBD1 covers 7 bases. V shed 3 bases, J shed 7 bases, and the junction held 6 bases outside the gene matches. Germline V gene data show CDR1 as SGHDT and CDR2 as YYEEEE. The CDR3 has 14 amino acids.

CDR3 bases: TGCGCCAGCTCCCGCGGGGGTTATAACACTGAAGCTTTCTTT. Residues: CASSRGGYNTEAFF. The rearrangement links TRBV5-1 to TRBJ1-1; possibly TRBD1 for D (5 bases). CDR3 length: 14 amino acids. Trimming left V 7 bases short and J 2 bases short, with 15 bases between. Looked up from germline, CDR1 is SGHRS and CDR2 is YFSETQ.

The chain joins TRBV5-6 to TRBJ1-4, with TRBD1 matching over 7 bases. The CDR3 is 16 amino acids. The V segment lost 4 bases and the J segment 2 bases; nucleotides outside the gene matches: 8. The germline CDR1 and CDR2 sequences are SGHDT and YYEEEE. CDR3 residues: CASSAETGLTNEKLFF. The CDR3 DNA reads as TGTGCCAGCAGCGCGGAGACAGGGTTGACTAATGAAAAACTGTTTTTT.

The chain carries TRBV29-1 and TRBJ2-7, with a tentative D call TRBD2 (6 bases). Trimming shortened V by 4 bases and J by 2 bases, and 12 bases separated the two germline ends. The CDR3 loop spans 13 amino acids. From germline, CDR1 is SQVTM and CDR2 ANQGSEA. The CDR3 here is CSVVGTLPYEQYF. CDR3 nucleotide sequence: TGCAGCGTTGTGGGGACTCTCCCCTACGAGCAGTACTTC.

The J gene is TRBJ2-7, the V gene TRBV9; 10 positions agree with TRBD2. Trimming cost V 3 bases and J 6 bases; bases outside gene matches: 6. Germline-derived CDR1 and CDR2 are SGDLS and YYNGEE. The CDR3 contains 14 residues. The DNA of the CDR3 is TGTGCCAGCAGCGCCGCTAGCGGGGGAAGCGAGCAGTACTTC. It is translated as CASSAASGGSEQYF.

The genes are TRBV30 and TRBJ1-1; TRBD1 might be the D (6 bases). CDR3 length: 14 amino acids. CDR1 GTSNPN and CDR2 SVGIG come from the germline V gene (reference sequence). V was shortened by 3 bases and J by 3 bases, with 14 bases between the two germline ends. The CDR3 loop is CAWRYGQTYTEAFF. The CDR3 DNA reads TGTGCCTGGAGATATGGACAGACTTACACTGAAGCTTTCTTT.

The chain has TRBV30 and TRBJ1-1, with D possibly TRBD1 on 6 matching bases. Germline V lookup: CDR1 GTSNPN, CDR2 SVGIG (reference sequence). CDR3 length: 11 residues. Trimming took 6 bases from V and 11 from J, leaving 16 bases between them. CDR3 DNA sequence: TGTGCCTGCTCCCCGGGACATGTCGCTTTCTTT. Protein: CACSPGHVAFF.

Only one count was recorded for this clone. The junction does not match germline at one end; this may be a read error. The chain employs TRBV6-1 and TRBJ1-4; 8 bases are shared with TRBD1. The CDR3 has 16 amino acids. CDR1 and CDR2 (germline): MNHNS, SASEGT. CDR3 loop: CASSEGQGATNEKLFF. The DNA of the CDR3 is TGTGCCAGCAGTGAAGGGCAGGGGGCAACCAATGAAAAACTGTTTTTT.

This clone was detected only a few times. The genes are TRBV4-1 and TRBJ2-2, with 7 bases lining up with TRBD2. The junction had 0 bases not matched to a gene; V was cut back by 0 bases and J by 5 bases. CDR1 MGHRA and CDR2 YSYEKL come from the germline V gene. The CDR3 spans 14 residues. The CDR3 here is CASSQEGGTGELFF. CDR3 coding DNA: TGCGCCAGCAGCCAAGAGGGGGGGACCGGGGAGCTGTTTTTT.

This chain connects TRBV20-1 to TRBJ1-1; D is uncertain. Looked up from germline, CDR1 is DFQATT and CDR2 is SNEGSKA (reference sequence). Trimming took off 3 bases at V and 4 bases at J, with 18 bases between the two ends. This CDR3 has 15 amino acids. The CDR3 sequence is CSASPRAISGTEAFF. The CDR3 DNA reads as TGCAGTGCTAGTCCTCGGGCAATCAGCGGCACTGAAGCTTTCTTT.

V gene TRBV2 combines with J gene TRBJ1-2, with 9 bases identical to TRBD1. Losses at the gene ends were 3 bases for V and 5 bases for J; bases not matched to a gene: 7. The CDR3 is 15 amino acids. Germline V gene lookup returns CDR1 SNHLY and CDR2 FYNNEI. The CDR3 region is CASSEGQGWVYGYTF. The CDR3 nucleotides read TGTGCCAGCAGTGAGGGACAGGGATGGGTTTATGGCTACACCTTC. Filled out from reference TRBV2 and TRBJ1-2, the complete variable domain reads EPEVTQTPSHQVTQMGQEVILRCVPISNHLYFYWYRQILGQKVEFLVSFYNNEISEKSEIFDDQFSVERPDGSNFTLKIRSTKLEDSAMYFCASSEGQGWVYGYTFGSGTRLTVV.

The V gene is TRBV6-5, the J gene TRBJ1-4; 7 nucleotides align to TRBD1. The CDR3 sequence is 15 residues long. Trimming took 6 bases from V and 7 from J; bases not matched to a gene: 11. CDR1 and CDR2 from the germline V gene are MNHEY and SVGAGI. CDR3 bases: TGTGCCAGCAGCCTCCAGAACAGGGGTTTTGAAAAACTGTTTTTT. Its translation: CASSLQNRGFEKLFF.

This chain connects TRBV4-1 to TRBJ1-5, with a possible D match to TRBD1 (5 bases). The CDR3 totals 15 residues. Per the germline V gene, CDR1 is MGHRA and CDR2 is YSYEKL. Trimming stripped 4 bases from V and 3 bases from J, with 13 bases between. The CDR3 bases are TGCGCCAGCAGCCCCGGCTCCAGGGTCAATCAGCCCCAGCATTTT. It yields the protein CASSPGSRVNQPQHF.

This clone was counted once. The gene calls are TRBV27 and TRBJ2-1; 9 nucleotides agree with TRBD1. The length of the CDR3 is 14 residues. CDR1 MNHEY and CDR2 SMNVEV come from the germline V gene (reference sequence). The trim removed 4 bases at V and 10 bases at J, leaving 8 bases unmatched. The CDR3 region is CASSSGQGRGEQFF. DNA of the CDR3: TGTGCCAGCAGTTCGGGACAGGGTCGGGGCGAGCAGTTCTTC.

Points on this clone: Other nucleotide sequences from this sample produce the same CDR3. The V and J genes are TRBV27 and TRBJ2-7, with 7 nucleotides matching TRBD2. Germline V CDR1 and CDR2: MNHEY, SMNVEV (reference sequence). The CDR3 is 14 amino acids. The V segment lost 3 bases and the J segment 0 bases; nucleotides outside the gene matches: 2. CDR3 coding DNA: TGTGCCAGCAGTTTGCGGGGGACCTCCTACGAGCAGTACTTC. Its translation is CASSLRGTSYEQYF.

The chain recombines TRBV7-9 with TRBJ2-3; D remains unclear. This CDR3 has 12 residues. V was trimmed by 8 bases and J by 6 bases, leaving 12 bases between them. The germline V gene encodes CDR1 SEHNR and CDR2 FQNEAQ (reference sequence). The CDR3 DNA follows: TGTGCCAGCGTCAACCCACGGGATACGCAGTATTTT. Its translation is CASVNPRDTQYF.

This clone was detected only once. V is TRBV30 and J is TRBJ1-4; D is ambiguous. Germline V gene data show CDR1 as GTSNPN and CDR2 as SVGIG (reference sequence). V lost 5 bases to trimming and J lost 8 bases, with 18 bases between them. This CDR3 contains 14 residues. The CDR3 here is CAWGKTGSGEKLFF. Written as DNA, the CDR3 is TGTGCCTGGGGTAAAACTGGGAGCGGGGAAAAACTGTTTTTT.

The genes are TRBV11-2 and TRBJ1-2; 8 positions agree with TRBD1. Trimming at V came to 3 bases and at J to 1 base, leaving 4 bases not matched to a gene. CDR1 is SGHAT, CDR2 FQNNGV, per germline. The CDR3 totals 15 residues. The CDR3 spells CASSFGQGFNYGYTF. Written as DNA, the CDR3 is TGTGCCAGCAGCTTCGGACAGGGTTTTAACTATGGCTACACCTTC.

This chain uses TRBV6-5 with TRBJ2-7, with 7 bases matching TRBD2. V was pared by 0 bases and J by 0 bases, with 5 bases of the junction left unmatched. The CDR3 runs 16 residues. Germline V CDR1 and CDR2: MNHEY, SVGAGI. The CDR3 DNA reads TGTGCCAGCAGTTACTCGGCGCTAGCGGACTCCTACGAGCAGTACTTC. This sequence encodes CASSYSALADSYEQYF.

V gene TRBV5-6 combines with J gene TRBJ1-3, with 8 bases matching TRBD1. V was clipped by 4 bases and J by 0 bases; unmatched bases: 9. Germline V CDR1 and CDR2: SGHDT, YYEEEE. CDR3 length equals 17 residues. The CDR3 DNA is TGTGCCAGCAGCGCCTGGACAGGGCCCCCCTCTGGAAACACCATATATTTT. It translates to CASSAWTGPPSGNTIYF.